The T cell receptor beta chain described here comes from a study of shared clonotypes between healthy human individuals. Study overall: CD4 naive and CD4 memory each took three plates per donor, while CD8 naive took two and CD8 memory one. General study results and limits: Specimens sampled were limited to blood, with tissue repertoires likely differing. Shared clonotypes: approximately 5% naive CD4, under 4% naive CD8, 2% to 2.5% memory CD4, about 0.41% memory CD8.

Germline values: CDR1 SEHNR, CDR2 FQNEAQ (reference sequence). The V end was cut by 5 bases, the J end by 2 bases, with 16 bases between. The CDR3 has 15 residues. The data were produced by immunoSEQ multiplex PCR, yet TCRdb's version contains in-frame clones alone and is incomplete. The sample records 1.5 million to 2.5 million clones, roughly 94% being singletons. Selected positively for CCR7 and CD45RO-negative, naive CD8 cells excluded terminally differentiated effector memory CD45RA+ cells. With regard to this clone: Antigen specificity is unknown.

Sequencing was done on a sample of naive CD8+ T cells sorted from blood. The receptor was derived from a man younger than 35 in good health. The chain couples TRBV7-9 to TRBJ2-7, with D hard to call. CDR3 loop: CASSPVGQEPYEQYF. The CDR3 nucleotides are TGTGCCAGCAGCCCGGTCGGGCAGGAGCCCTACGAGCAGTACTTC.